The present T cell receptor beta chain was sequenced within a study of early T cells in non-severe SARS-CoV-2 infection. As for the study in general: The input, bulk RNA from unsorted whole blood, was sequenced, and chains were unpaired. Study observations and caveats: The matching step, a VDJdb search, favored anti-spike CD8 responses and missed private and CD4 specificities.

This clonotype was counted between two and nine times. Its antigen is still unknown. Unique molecular identifiers (one per individual cDNA molecule) were attached. TCRdb recomputed calls from the 5' RACE reads with MiXCR, one row per CDR3 protein. The table includes tens of thousands of distinct CDR3 sequences, about 13% detected once. CDR3 length equals 14 residues. Trimming took off 0 bases at V and 6 bases at J, with 11 bases between the two ends. The V gene's germline CDR1 is GTSNPN and CDR2 SVGIG (reference sequence). This TCR was sampled from an adult who was a healthcare worker with PCR-confirmed SARS-CoV-2 infection or an uninfected control (not recorded which). Sequenced sample: whole blood. The chain carries TRBV30 and TRBJ1-4, with a tentative D call TRBD1 (5 bases). This CDR3 reads CAWSVDGGHEKLFF. The CDR3 DNA reads TGTGCCTGGAGTGTAGACGGGGGACATGAAAAACTGTTTTTT.